These 19 T cell receptor beta chains were all obtained from the same sample, sequenced in a study of early T cells in non-severe SARS-CoV-2 infection. TCRdb processed the 5' RACE reads anew with MiXCR; each CDR3 protein has one entry. This table holds about 49,000 distinct CDR3 sequences, 10% to 15% found once. The sample comprised whole blood. Receptor source: an adult who was a healthcare worker with PCR-confirmed SARS-CoV-2 infection or an uninfected control (not recorded which).

This chain connects TRBV19 to TRBJ2-2; 7 positions match TRBD1. Per the germline V gene, CDR1 is LNHDA and CDR2 is SQIVND (reference sequence). This CDR3 contains 15 residues. V trimming: 5 bases; J trimming: 2 bases; junction bases outside the gene matches: 5. The CDR3 sequence is CASSPRGGNTGELFF. For the CDR3, the DNA is TGTGCCAGTAGTCCCCGAGGGGGCAACACCGGGGAGCTGTTTTTT.

The chain recombines TRBV25-1 with TRBJ1-2; D is undetermined. Looked up from germline, CDR1 is MGHDK and CDR2 is SYGVNS. V lost 2 bases and J 4 bases, leaving 11 bases between the germline ends. The CDR3 is 14 amino acids. In nucleotides, the CDR3 is TGTGCCAGCAGTGAAAACTATAAGCCCTATGGCTACACCTTC. This gives the protein CASSENYKPYGYTF.

About this clonotype itself: A much larger clone lies one base from this, so it may be a read error. This rearrangement joins TRBV30 to TRBJ2-2, with 7 bases fitting TRBD2. Germline lookup yields CDR1 GTSNPN and CDR2 SVGIG (reference sequence). The CDR3 covers 16 residues. In nucleotides, the CDR3 is TGTGCCTGGATGCCAGCGGGGAGGGCCTATACCGGGGAGCGGTTTTTT. This codes for CAWMPAGRAYTGERFF.

Only a few counts were recorded for this clonotype. J is TRBJ2-1 and V is TRBV28, with a weak D call TRBD2 (5 bases). V dropped 3 bases and J dropped 5 bases, with 11 bases sitting between them. The germline gives CDR1 MDHEN, CDR2 SYDVKM. The CDR3 runs 14 residues. The CDR3 sequence: CASSFLGSHNEQFF. The CDR3 nucleotides read TGTGCCAGCAGTTTTTTAGGGAGCCACAATGAGCAGTTCTTC.

The genes are TRBV29-1 and TRBJ1-2; 9 nucleotides line up with TRBD1. From germline, CDR1 is SQVTM and CDR2 ANQGSEA. J was trimmed by 2 bases and V by 8 bases; bases with no gene match: 12. This CDR3 has 15 residues. DNA of the CDR3: TGCAGCTCCCGGGAGGGACAGGGAGTGAACTATGGCTACACCTTC. Its protein product is CSSREGQGVNYGYTF.

This clonotype was recorded a few times. The V and J genes are TRBV28 and TRBJ1-2; possible D gene TRBD1, 5 bases. The CDR3 runs 14 residues. Germline CDR1 reads MDHEN; CDR2 reads SYDVKM. V was cut by 5 bases and J by 4 bases, with 14 bases left in between. CDR3: CASSTHRKRYGYTF. CDR3 sequence (DNA): TGTGCCAGCAGTACGCACAGGAAACGCTATGGCTACACCTTC.

This clonotype was counted ten times or more. V gene TRBV9 combines with J gene TRBJ2-3, with TRBD1 matching 9 bases. The CDR3 loop spans 17 amino acids. Germline lookup yields CDR1 SGDLS and CDR2 YYNGEE. V was clipped by 3 bases and J by 2 bases; unmatched bases: 10. The CDR3 bases are TGTGCCAGCAGCGCGAGGACAGGGGTTATGGACACAGATACGCAGTATTTT. This sequence encodes CASSARTGVMDTDTQYF.

There are many counts of this clonotype. The chain employs TRBV7-3 and TRBJ1-1; D is unclear. The germline V and J ends were trimmed by 0 bases and 1 base, with 3 bases remaining between them. There are 13 residues in the CDR3. Germline values: CDR1 SGHTA, CDR2 FQGTGA. The CDR3 loop is CASSLTPNTEAFF. The CDR3 nucleotides are TGTGCCAGCAGCTTAACTCCGAACACTGAAGCTTTCTTT.

This clonotype was counted between two and nine times. V and J are TRBV7-6 and TRBJ2-5; 7 nucleotides match TRBD1. Germline V CDR1 and CDR2: SGHVS, FNYEAQ. The length of the CDR3 is 14 residues. V was clipped by 2 bases and J by 6 bases; unmatched bases: 6. This CDR3 is CASSLSQGQQTQYF. CDR3 bases: TGTGCCAGCAGCTTATCACAGGGGCAACAGACCCAGTACTTC.

This clonotype was seen ten or more times. The gene calls are TRBV5-1 and TRBJ2-7, with TRBD1 identical over 8 bases. The V segment lost 3 bases and the J segment 2 bases; nucleotides outside the gene matches: 4. The V gene's germline CDR1 is SGHRS and CDR2 YFSETQ. The CDR3 has 14 amino acids. The DNA of the CDR3 is TGCGCCAGCAGCTGGGACAGGAGAGCCTACGAGCAGTACTTC. It is translated as CASSWDRRAYEQYF.

This clonotype was seen only once. The chain uses TRBV5-6 and TRBJ2-1; the D gene is possibly TRBD1 (5 bases). The CDR3 is 12 amino acids. Germline-derived CDR1 and CDR2 are SGHDT and YYEEEE. The V end lost 4 bases, the J end lost 6 bases, and 8 bases lay between the germline ends. CDR3 nucleotides: TGTGCCAGCAGCCCCGACAGCAATGAGCAGTTCTTC. Translated, it gives CASSPDSNEQFF.

There are many counts of this clonotype. This rearrangement joins TRBV29-1 to TRBJ2-2; D uncertain. The CDR3 sequence is 12 residues long. V dropped 7 bases and J dropped 0 bases, with 6 bases sitting between them. Germline CDR1 reads SQVTM; CDR2 reads ANQGSEA. CDR3 amino acids: CSGRTNTGELFF. CDR3 bases: TGCAGCGGACGTACGAACACCGGGGAGCTGTTTTTT.

This clonotype showed up just a few times. V gene TRBV5-4 combines with J gene TRBJ2-5; tentative D call: TRBD2 (6 bases). V lost 0 bases and J lost 6, with 15 bases in between. The CDR3 runs 15 residues. CDR1 is SGHNT, CDR2 YYREEE, per germline (reference sequence). The CDR3 DNA sequence: TGTGCCAGCAGCTTGGAGGGAGGACTGCGGAAGACCCAGTACTTC. The encoded protein is CASSLEGGLRKTQYF.

The table lists this clonotype with many counts. The rearrangement joins TRBV28 to TRBJ2-1; 9 nucleotides align to TRBD2. V shed 8 bases, J shed 6 bases, and the junction held 8 bases outside the gene matches. The CDR3 spans 14 residues. The V gene's germline CDR1 is MDHEN and CDR2 SYDVKM. CDR3 coding DNA: TGTGCCAGCCGCTATAGCGGGGGCTTCAATGAGCAGTTCTTC. Residues: CASRYSGGFNEQFF.

CDR3 DNA sequence: TGTGCCAGCAGCACGGGCCCTACTTTCCACGAGCAGTACTTC. Residues: CASSTGPTFHEQYF. The gene calls are TRBV9 and TRBJ2-7, with D uncertain. Germline CDR1 SGDLS, CDR2 YYNGEE. The CDR3 extends over 14 amino acids. V lost 4 bases and J lost 5, with 16 bases in between. The variable domain in full, with the rest retrieved from reference TRBV9 and TRBJ2-7, is DSGVTQTPKHLITATGQRVTLRCSPRSGDLSVYWYQQSLDQGLQFLIQYYNGEERAKGNILERFSAQQFPDLHSELNLSSLELGDSALYFCASSTGPTFHEQYFGPGTRLTVT.

At least ten counts were recorded for this clonotype. The V call is TRBV12-3 or TRBV12-4, the J call TRBJ2-1; 11 bases align to TRBD1. Trimming cost V 8 bases and J 9 bases; bases outside gene matches: 9. The CDR3 covers 14 residues. Here the CDR3 reads CASSITGQGGEQFF. The DNA for the CDR3 is TGTGCCAGCTCCATTACGGGACAGGGGGGTGAGCAGTTCTTC.

The gene calls are TRBV5-4 and TRBJ2-1; D possibly uses TRBD1 or TRBD2 (6 bases each). CDR3 size: 14 residues. Trimming took off 2 bases at V and 8 bases at J, with 14 bases between the two ends. Germline V gene data show CDR1 as SGHNT and CDR2 as YYREEE (reference sequence). CDR3 bases: TGTGCCAGCAGCTTCGGGGGCCGAATGGATGAGCAGTTCTTC. Translating it yields CASSFGGRMDEQFF.

The rearrangement uses TRBV7-3 and TRBJ2-3; 9 nucleotides align to TRBD2. The CDR3 length is 15 residues. Germline CDR1 and CDR2: SGHTA and FQGTGA. After removal of 2 bases from V and 5 bases from J, the junction contained 5 bases not matched to a gene. The CDR3 region is CASSLAGGPGDTQYF. Written as DNA, the CDR3 is TGTGCCAGCAGCTTAGCGGGGGGGCCGGGAGATACGCAGTATTTT.

Ten or more counts support this clonotype. This chain links TRBV29-1 with TRBJ1-2; possibly TRBD1 for D (5 bases). Trimming removed 4 bases at V and 0 bases at J, with 12 bases between. The CDR3 consists of 14 residues. Germline loops: CDR1 SQVTM, CDR2 ANQGSEA. CDR3 loop: CSVARGSSNYGYTF. The CDR3 region has the DNA TGCAGCGTTGCCCGGGGCAGCTCTAACTATGGCTACACCTTC.